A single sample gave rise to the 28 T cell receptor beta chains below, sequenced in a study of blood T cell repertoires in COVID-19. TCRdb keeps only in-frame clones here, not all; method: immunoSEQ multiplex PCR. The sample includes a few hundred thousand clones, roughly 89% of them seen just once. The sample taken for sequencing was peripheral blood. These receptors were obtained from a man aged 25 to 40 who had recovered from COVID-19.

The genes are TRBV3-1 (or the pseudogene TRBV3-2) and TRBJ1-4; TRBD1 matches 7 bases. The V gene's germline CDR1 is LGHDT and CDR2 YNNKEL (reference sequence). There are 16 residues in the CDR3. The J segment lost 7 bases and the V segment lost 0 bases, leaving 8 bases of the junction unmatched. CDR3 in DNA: TGTGCCAGCAGCCAAGATCGTCGAGGGGGCGGTGAAAAACTGTTTTTT. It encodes CASSQDRRGGGEKLFF.

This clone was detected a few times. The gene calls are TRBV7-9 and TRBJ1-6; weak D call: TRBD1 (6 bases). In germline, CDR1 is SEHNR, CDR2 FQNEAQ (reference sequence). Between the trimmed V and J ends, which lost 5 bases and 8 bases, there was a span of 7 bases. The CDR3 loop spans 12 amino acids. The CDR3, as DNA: TGTGCCAGCAGCAACAGGGATTCACCCCTCCACTTT. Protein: CASSNRDSPLHF.

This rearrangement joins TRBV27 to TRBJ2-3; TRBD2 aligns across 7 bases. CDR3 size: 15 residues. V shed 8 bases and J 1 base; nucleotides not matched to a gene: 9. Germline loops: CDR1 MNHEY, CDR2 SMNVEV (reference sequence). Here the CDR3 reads CASRLARGGTDTQYF. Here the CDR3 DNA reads TGTGCCAGCCGTCTCGCCCGGGGGGGCACAGATACGCAGTATTTT.

The DNA of the CDR3 is TGCGCCAGCGGGGGGGACTTCAACTACGAGCAGTACTTC. This translates into CASGGDFNYEQYF. The chain joins TRBV10-2 to TRBJ2-7, with 7 nucleotides matching TRBD2. Germline CDR1 WSHSY, CDR2 SAAADI. The trim removed 8 bases at V and 3 bases at J, leaving 7 bases unmatched. The CDR3 has 13 residues.

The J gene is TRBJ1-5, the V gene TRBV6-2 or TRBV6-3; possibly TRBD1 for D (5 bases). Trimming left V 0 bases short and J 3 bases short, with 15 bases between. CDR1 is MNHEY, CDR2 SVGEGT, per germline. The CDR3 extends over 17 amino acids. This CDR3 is CASSYSRGGPNNQPQHF. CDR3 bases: TGTGCCAGCAGTTACTCACGGGGGGGACCCAACAATCAGCCCCAGCATTTT.

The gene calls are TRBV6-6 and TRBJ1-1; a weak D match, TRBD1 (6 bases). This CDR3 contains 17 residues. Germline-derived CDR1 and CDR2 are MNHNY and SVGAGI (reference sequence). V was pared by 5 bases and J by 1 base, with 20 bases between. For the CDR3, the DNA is TGTGCCAGCAGTCTCGTAGGGGGGGCTCCGCGGAACACTGAAGCTTTCTTT. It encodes CASSLVGGAPRNTEAFF.

The CDR3 DNA reads as TGTGCCAGCAGCGCCCCCCCGGGACAGGCTAGCTATGGCTACACCTTC. This sequence encodes CASSAPPGQASYGYTF. The V gene is TRBV11-2, the J gene TRBJ1-2; 8 nucleotides match TRBD1. CDR1 is SGHAT, CDR2 FQNNGV, per germline. This CDR3 contains 16 residues. V trimming: 5 bases; J trimming: 4 bases; junction bases outside the gene matches: 12.

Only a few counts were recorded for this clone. The CDR3 here is CASSLGGNRTFSQPQHF. The CDR3 DNA follows: TGCGCCAGCAGCTTGGGTGGAAACCGGACTTTCAGTCAGCCCCAGCATTTT. The rearrangement uses TRBV5-1 and TRBJ1-5; D is undetermined. Germline V gene data show CDR1 as SGHRS and CDR2 as YFSETQ. V was pared by 0 bases and J by 6 bases, with 19 bases between. The CDR3 has 17 residues.

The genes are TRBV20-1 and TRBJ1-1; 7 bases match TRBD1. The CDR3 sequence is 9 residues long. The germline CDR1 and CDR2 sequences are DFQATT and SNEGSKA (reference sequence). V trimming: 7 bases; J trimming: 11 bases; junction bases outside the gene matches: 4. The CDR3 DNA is TGCAGTGGGGGACAGACGGCTTTCTTT. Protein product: CSGGQTAFF.

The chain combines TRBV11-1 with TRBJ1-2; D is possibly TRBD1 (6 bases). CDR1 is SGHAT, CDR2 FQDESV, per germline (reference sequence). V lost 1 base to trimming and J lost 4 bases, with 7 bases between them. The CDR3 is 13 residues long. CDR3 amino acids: CASSLGGGYGYTF. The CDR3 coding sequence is TGTGCCAGCAGCTTAGGAGGGGGCTATGGCTACACCTTC.

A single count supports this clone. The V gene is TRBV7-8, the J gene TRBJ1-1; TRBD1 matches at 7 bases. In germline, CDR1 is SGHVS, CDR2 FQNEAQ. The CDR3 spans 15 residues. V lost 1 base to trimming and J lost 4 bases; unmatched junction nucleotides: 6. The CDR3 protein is CASSLGARGTTEAFF. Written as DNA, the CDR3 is TGTGCCAGCAGCTTAGGCGCCAGGGGGACCACTGAAGCTTTCTTT.

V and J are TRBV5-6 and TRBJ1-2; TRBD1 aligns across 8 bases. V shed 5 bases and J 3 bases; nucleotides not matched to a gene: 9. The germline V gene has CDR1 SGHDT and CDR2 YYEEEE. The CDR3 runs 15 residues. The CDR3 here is CASRSTGTGYYGYTF. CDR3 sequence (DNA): TGTGCCAGCAGGAGCACCGGGACAGGTTACTATGGCTACACCTTC. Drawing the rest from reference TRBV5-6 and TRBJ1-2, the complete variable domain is DAGVTQSPTHLIKTRGQQVTLRCSPKSGHDTVSWYQQALGQGPQFIFQYYEEEERQRGNFPDRFSGHQFPNYSSELNVNALLLGDSALYLCASRSTGTGYYGYTFGSGTRLTVV.

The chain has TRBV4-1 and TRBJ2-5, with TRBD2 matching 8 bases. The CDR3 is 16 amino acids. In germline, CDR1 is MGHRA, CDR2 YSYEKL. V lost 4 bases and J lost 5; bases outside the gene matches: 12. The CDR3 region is CASSPDGRGAVETQYF. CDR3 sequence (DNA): TGCGCCAGCAGCCCAGATGGGCGGGGGGCCGTGGAGACCCAGTACTTC.

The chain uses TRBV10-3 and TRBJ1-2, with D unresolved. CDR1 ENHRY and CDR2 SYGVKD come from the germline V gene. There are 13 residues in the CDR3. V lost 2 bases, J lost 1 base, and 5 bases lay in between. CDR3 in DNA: TGTGCCATCAGTGAGCCCCATAACTATGGCTACACCTTC. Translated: CAISEPHNYGYTF.

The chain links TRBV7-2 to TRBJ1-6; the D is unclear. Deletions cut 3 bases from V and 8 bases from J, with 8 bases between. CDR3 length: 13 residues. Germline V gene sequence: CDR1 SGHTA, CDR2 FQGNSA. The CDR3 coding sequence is TGTGCCAGCAGCTTCTACAGAGATTCACCCCTCCACTTT. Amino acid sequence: CASSFYRDSPLHF.

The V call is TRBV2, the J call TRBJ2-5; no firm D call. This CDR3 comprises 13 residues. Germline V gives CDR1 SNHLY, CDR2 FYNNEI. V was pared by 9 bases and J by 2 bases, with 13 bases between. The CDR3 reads CASLREFQETQYF. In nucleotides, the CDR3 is TGTGCCAGTCTGAGAGAGTTTCAAGAGACCCAGTACTTC.

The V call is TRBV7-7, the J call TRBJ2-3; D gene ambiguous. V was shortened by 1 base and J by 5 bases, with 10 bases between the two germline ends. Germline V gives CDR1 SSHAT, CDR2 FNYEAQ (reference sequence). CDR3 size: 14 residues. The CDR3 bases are TGTGCCAGCAGCTTAGGCCTAGATCTAGATACGCAGTATTTT. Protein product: CASSLGLDLDTQYF.

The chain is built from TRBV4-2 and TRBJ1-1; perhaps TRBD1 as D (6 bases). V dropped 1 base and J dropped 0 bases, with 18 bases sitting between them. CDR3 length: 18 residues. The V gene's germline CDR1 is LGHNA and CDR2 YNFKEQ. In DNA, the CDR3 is TGTGCCAGCAGCCAAGGCGGGGGGCAGGTGAGGGTGAACACTGAAGCTTTCTTT. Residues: CASSQGGGQVRVNTEAFF.

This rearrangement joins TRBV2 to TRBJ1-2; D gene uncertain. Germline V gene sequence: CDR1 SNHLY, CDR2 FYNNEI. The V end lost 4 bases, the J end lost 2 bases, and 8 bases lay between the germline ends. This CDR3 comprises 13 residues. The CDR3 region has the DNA TGTGCCAGCAGTGTGCGGATAAACTATGGCTACACCTTC. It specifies CASSVRINYGYTF. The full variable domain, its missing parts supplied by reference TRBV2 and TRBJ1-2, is EPEVTQTPSHQVTQMGQEVILRCVPISNHLYFYWYRQILGQKVEFLVSFYNNEISEKSEIFDDQFSVERPDGSNFTLKIRSTKLEDSAMYFCASSVRINYGYTFGSGTRLTVV.

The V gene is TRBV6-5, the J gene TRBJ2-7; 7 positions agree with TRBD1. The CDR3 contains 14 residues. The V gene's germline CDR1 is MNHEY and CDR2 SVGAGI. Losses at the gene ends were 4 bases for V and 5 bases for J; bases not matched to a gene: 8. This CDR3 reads CASSFLTGSHEQYF. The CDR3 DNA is TGTGCCAGCAGTTTCTTGACAGGGAGCCACGAGCAGTACTTC.

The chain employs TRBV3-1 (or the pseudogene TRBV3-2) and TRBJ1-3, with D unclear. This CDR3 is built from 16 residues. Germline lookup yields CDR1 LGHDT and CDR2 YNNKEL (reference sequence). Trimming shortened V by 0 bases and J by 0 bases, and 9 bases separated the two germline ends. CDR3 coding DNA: TGTGCCAGCAGCCAAGATGGCCAGAACTCTGGAAACACCATATATTTT. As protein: CASSQDGQNSGNTIYF.

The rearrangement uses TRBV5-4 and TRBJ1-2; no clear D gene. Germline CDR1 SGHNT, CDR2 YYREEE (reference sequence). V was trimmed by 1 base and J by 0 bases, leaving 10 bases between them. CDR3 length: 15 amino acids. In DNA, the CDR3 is TGTGCCAGCAGCTTGATAATCGGGACTAACTATGGCTACACCTTC. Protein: CASSLIIGTNYGYTF.

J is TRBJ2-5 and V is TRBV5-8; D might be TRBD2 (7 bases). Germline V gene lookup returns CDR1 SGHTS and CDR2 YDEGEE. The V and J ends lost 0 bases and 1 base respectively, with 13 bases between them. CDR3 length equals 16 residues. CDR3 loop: CASSLARGGSQETQYF. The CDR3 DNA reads TGTGCCAGCAGCTTGGCGAGGGGGGGCTCCCAAGAGACCCAGTACTTC.

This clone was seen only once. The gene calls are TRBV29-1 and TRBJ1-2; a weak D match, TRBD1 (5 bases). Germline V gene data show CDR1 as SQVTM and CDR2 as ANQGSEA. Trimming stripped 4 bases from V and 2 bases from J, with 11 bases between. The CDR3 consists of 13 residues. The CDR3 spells CSVGPTGNYGYTF. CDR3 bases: TGCAGCGTTGGGCCTACAGGAAACTATGGCTACACCTTC.

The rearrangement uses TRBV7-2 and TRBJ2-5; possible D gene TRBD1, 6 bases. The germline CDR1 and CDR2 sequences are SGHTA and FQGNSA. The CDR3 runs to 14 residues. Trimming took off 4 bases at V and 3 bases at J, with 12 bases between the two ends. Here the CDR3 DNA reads TGTGCCAGCAGCTCCTGGACAGAGGAAGAGACCCAGTACTTC. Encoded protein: CASSSWTEEETQYF.

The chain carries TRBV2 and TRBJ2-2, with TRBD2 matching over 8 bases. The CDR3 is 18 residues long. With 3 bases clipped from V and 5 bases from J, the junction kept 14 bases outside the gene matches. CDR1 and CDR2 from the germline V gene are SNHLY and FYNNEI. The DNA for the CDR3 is TGTGCCAGCAGTGAGGTCGGGGGGGTCTCCGGTGGGACCGGGGAGCTGTTTTTT. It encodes CASSEVGGVSGGTGELFF.

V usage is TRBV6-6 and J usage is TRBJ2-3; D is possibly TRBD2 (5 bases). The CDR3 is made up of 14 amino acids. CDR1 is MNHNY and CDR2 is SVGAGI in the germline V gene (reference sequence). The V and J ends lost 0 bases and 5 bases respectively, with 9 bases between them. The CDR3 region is CASSYSEGGDTQYF. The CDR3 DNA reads TGTGCCAGCAGTTACTCTGAGGGCGGAGATACGCAGTATTTT.

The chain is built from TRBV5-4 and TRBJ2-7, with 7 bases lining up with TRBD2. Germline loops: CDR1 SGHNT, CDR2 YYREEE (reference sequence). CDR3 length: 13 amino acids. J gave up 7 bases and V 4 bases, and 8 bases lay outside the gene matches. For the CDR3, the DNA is TGTGCCAGCAGCGGCAGACTAGCTCCTGAGCAGTACTTC. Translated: CASSGRLAPEQYF.